Following are 27 T cell receptor beta chains from one sample sequenced in a study of cytomegalovirus exposure and HLA in healthy donors. The PCR employed 60 Vbeta primers together with 13 Jbeta primers. Sequenced by immunoSEQ multiplex PCR; TCRdb stores in-frame clones only, minus some. Among more than 100,000 clones listed, about three quarters were seen once. The specimen sequenced was PBMCs. Receptors originate from a woman between 40 and 50 years old in good health and CMV-seropositive.

This chain connects TRBV25-1 to TRBJ2-5; D is perhaps TRBD2 (6 bases). V lost 4 bases, J lost 7 bases, and 10 bases lay in between. This CDR3 has 12 residues. Germline V lookup: CDR1 MGHDK, CDR2 SYGVNS. The CDR3 is CASSAGAGTQYF. The CDR3 DNA reads TGTGCCAGCAGTGCCGGAGCGGGGACCCAGTACTTC.

The CDR3 sequence: CASSPVRGNTIYF. The CDR3 region has the DNA TGTGCCAGCAGCCCGGTTCGGGGAAACACCATATATTTT. The chain is built from TRBV5-6 and TRBJ1-3; D call uncertain. Trimming cost V 4 bases and J 4 bases, with 9 bases left between them. The germline CDR1 and CDR2 sequences are SGHDT and YYEEEE. This CDR3 spans 13 amino acids.

The chain is built from TRBV2 and TRBJ2-5, with 12 bases matching TRBD2. The germline gives CDR1 SNHLY, CDR2 FYNNEI. The CDR3 totals 15 residues. With V trimmed by 5 bases and J by 2 bases, 3 bases remained unmatched. The CDR3 here is CASSRLAGVQETQYF. The CDR3 coding sequence is TGTGCCAGCAGTCGACTAGCGGGGGTTCAAGAGACCCAGTACTTC.

The gene calls are TRBV18 and TRBJ2-5, with D maybe TRBD2 (6 bases). This CDR3 region has 18 residues. CDR1 and CDR2 from the germline V gene are KGHSH and LQKENI. Deletions cut 3 bases from V and 5 bases from J, with 25 bases between. This CDR3 is CASSPAGTDYVGTETQYF. The CDR3 bases are TGTGCCAGCTCACCGGCTGGGACTGACTACGTTGGGACGGAGACCCAGTACTTC.

This rearrangement joins TRBV11-2 to TRBJ2-1, with D perhaps matching TRBD2 (5 bases). The CDR3 runs 13 residues. The germline V gene has CDR1 SGHAT and CDR2 FQNNGV. Trimming pared 0 bases from V and 9 bases from J, leaving 9 bases between. CDR3: CASSLDPAGEQFF. In DNA form, the CDR3 reads TGTGCCAGCAGCTTAGACCCGGCGGGTGAGCAGTTCTTC.

This rearrangement joins TRBV29-1 to TRBJ2-7; the D is unclear. The CDR3 sequence is 12 residues long. V dropped 4 bases and J dropped 8 bases, with 15 bases sitting between them. CDR1 is SQVTM, CDR2 ANQGSEA, per germline. The DNA of the CDR3 is TGCAGCGTTGGTGGGCAGGATACGAAGCAGTACTTC. Protein sequence: CSVGGQDTKQYF.

The gene calls are TRBV11-2 and TRBJ2-1; possible D gene TRBD2, 6 bases. The V gene's germline CDR1 is SGHAT and CDR2 FQNNGV. The CDR3 spans 13 residues. The ends were cut back, 10 bases at V and 9 bases at J, with 19 bases in the middle. The DNA for the CDR3 is TGTGCCACAAGCCGGTCGGGAGTCAGTGAGCAGTTCTTC. Protein sequence: CATSRSGVSEQFF.

The chain has TRBV19 and TRBJ2-1; D is possibly TRBD2 (6 bases). The length of the CDR3 is 14 residues. Trimming cost V 6 bases and J 0 bases, with 9 bases left between them. Germline assignment: CDR1 LNHDA and CDR2 SQIVND (reference sequence). As DNA, the CDR3 is TGTGCCAGTAGGGGGGACTCCTCCTACAATGAGCAGTTCTTC. Residues: CASRGDSSYNEQFF.

The chain is built from TRBV11-2 and TRBJ2-3; D remains unclear. The V end was cut by 1 base, the J end by 3 bases, with 5 bases between. Germline CDR1 SGHAT, CDR2 FQNNGV. The CDR3 length is 13 residues. The CDR3 sequence: CASSLAGTDTQYF. The CDR3 DNA reads TGTGCCAGCAGCTTAGCCGGGACAGATACGCAGTATTTT.

The chain is built from TRBV11-2 and TRBJ2-1; 8 positions agree with TRBD2. In germline, CDR1 is SGHAT, CDR2 FQNNGV. The CDR3 has 14 residues. With V trimmed by 5 bases and J by 10 bases, 10 bases remained unmatched. The CDR3 region has the DNA TGTGCCAGCAGCCGACGGGAGGGCCGGAGGGAGCAGTTCTTC. This sequence encodes CASSRREGRREQFF.

J is TRBJ1-3 and V is TRBV27; weak D call: TRBD1 (5 bases). The CDR3 totals 15 residues. Trimming removed 5 bases at V and 4 bases at J, with 15 bases between. Germline-derived CDR1 and CDR2 are MNHEY and SMNVEV (reference sequence). The CDR3 region has the DNA TGTGCCAGCAGTCCCCAGGGTCTCGGAGGAAACACCATATATTTT. Protein: CASSPQGLGGNTIYF.

V and J are TRBV5-1 and TRBJ1-5; possibly TRBD1 for D (5 bases). Germline CDR1 SGHRS, CDR2 YFSETQ. This CDR3 comprises 15 residues. The V end was cut by 4 bases, the J end by 4 bases, with 15 bases between. As DNA, the CDR3 is TGCGCCAGCAGCGGGGAAGGGGCCCCTAATCAGCCCCAGCATTTT. Translated: CASSGEGAPNQPQHF. Filled out from reference TRBV5-1 and TRBJ1-5, the complete variable domain reads KAGVTQTPRYLIKTRGQQVTLSCSPISGHRSVSWYQQTPGQGLQFLFEYFSETQRNKGNFPGRFSGRQFSNSRSEMNVSTLELGDSALYLCASSGEGAPNQPQHFGDGTRLSIL.

The rearrangement uses TRBV9 and TRBJ2-1; 15 bases align to TRBD2. Losses at the gene ends were 3 bases for V and 7 bases for J; bases not matched to a gene: 8. This CDR3 spans 17 amino acids. Looked up from germline, CDR1 is SGDLS and CDR2 is YYNGEE. This CDR3 is CASSGGGTSGGKNEQFF. DNA of the CDR3: TGTGCCAGCAGCGGCGGGGGGACTAGCGGGGGGAAAAATGAGCAGTTCTTC.

The chain joins TRBV5-1 to TRBJ1-2, with a tentative D call TRBD1 (6 bases). V was clipped by 5 bases and J by 4 bases, with 9 bases between them. CDR1 and CDR2 from the germline V gene are SGHRS and YFSETQ. The CDR3 is 12 residues long. The CDR3 reads CASSWDTYGYTF. The CDR3 region has the DNA TGCGCCAGCAGTTGGGACACCTATGGCTACACCTTC.

This rearrangement joins TRBV4-2 to TRBJ2-2, with D possibly being TRBD2 (7 bases). V lost 3 bases and J 0 bases, leaving 14 bases between the germline ends. Looked up from germline, CDR1 is LGHNA and CDR2 is YNFKEQ. This CDR3 contains 17 residues. CDR3 in amino acids: CASSQGGGLANTGELFF. DNA for the CDR3: TGTGCCAGCAGCCAGGGGGGGGGCCTCGCGAACACCGGGGAGCTGTTTTTT.

About this clone itself: The same CDR3 can be traced to other DNA sequences in this sample. The CDR3 sequence is CASSMGGQVSNQPQHF. The CDR3 region has the DNA TGTGCCAGTAGTATGGGGGGACAGGTTAGCAATCAGCCCCAGCATTTT. This chain uses TRBV19 with TRBJ1-5, with 8 nucleotides matching TRBD1. CDR3 length: 16 amino acids. Losses at the gene ends were 3 bases for V and 0 bases for J; bases not matched to a gene: 4. The V gene's germline CDR1 is LNHDA and CDR2 SQIVND (reference sequence).

The chain uses TRBV5-4 and TRBJ2-7; 7 bases agree with TRBD1. CDR3 size: 14 residues. Germline V lookup: CDR1 SGHNT, CDR2 YYREEE (reference sequence). V was clipped by 4 bases and J by 0 bases; unmatched bases: 4. CDR3 residues: CASSQGQVSYEQYF. In nucleotides, the CDR3 is TGTGCCAGCAGCCAAGGACAGGTCTCCTACGAGCAGTACTTC. Variable domain in full (rest from reference TRBV5-4 and TRBJ2-7): ETGVTQSPTHLIKTRGQQVTLRCSSQSGHNTVSWYQQALGQGPQFIFQYYREEENGRGNFPPRFSGLQFPNYSSELNVNALELDDSALYLCASSQGQVSYEQYFGPGTRLTVT.

The chain has TRBV2 and TRBJ1-2, with 8 bases aligning to TRBD1. V gave up 7 bases and J gave up 3 bases; unmatched junction bases: 10. The CDR3 sequence is 15 residues long. Per germline, CDR1 SNHLY and CDR2 FYNNEI. The CDR3 DNA reads as TGTGCCAGCAATTCCGGGACAGGCTTGGACTATGGCTACACCTTC. It translates to CASNSGTGLDYGYTF.

V usage is TRBV11-2 and J usage is TRBJ1-2; no clear D gene. This CDR3 has 13 residues. V was shortened by 5 bases and J by 4 bases, with 11 bases between the two germline ends. Germline CDR1 is SGHAT and CDR2 is FQNNGV. CDR3 protein: CASSRDAGYGYTF. The CDR3 nucleotides are TGTGCCAGCAGCCGCGACGCGGGCTATGGCTACACCTTC.

The gene calls are TRBV2 and TRBJ1-6; 11 bases align to TRBD1. The germline V gene encodes CDR1 SNHLY and CDR2 FYNNEI. V gave up 6 bases and J gave up 9 bases; unmatched junction bases: 10. The CDR3 has 16 amino acids. CDR3 amino acids: CASSVSPGQGVSPLHF. CDR3 bases: TGTGCCAGCAGCGTTTCCCCGGGACAGGGGGTTTCACCCCTCCACTTT. Full variable domain (outside the CDR3, taken from reference TRBV2 and TRBJ1-6): EPEVTQTPSHQVTQMGQEVILRCVPISNHLYFYWYRQILGQKVEFLVSFYNNEISEKSEIFDDQFSVERPDGSNFTLKIRSTKLEDSAMYFCASSVSPGQGVSPLHFGNGTRLTVT.

The chain employs TRBV5-6 and TRBJ1-2; D uncertain. CDR1 and CDR2 from the germline V gene are SGHDT and YYEEEE. The CDR3 sequence is 16 residues long. The V end lost 4 bases, the J end lost 0 bases, and 16 bases lay between the germline ends. The CDR3 nucleotides are TGTGCCAGCAGCGACAACACAGCACCAACTAACTATGGCTACACCTTC. Its protein is CASSDNTAPTNYGYTF. The whole variable domain, filled in from reference TRBV5-6 and TRBJ1-2, reads DAGVTQSPTHLIKTRGQQVTLRCSPKSGHDTVSWYQQALGQGPQFIFQYYEEEERQRGNFPDRFSGHQFPNYSSELNVNALLLGDSALYLCASSDNTAPTNYGYTFGSGTRLTVV.

In its sample, this clone was seen a few times. The chain has TRBV6-5 and TRBJ2-1; 10 bases are shared with TRBD1. V lost 6 bases to trimming and J lost 8 bases; unmatched junction nucleotides: 10. The CDR3 consists of 15 residues. Germline CDR1 and CDR2: MNHEY and SVGAGI. The chain's CDR3 is CASSLGGTGDYEQFF. The CDR3 nucleotides read TGTGCCAGCAGCCTAGGGGGGACAGGGGACTATGAGCAGTTCTTC.

Only a few counts were recorded for this clone. This chain connects TRBV2 to TRBJ1-5; maybe TRBD1 (5 bases). CDR1 SNHLY and CDR2 FYNNEI come from the germline V gene. The length of the CDR3 is 12 residues. V lost 6 bases and J 5 bases, leaving 8 bases between the germline ends. The CDR3 DNA is TGTGCCAGCAGGCTAGGGGATCAGCCCCAGCATTTT. It specifies CASRLGDQPQHF.

The J gene is TRBJ1-1, the V gene TRBV7-9; possibly TRBD1 for D (5 bases). From germline, CDR1 is SEHNR and CDR2 FQNEAQ (reference sequence). Trimming removed 7 bases from V and 1 base from J, with 13 bases in between. The CDR3 is made up of 14 amino acids. CDR3 nucleotide sequence: TGTGCCAGCATCCAAGGAGGGGCGAACACTGAAGCTTTCTTT. Its protein product is CASIQGGANTEAFF.

The rearrangement joins TRBV5-1 to TRBJ2-7; 7 nucleotides line up with TRBD2. The CDR3 is 15 residues long. Trimming at V came to 4 bases and at J to 3 bases, leaving 10 bases not matched to a gene. Germline CDR1 and CDR2: SGHRS and YFSETQ. The CDR3 bases are TGCGCCAGCAGCGACCAGCGGAGCGGGAACTACGAGCAGTACTTC. Protein: CASSDQRSGNYEQYF.

This clone was detected only a few times. The chain carries TRBV5-1 and TRBJ2-3, with D hard to call. V was trimmed by 4 bases and J by 9 bases, leaving 12 bases between them. Germline V gives CDR1 SGHRS, CDR2 YFSETQ. This CDR3 has 12 amino acids. The CDR3 region is CASSLYSETQYF. CDR3 coding DNA: TGCGCCAGCAGCCTGTATAGTGAGACGCAGTATTTT.

This clone was observed a few times. This rearrangement joins TRBV19 to TRBJ1-1; D is unresolved. Germline V gene sequence: CDR1 LNHDA, CDR2 SQIVND (reference sequence). Trimming took 2 bases from V and 1 from J, leaving 14 bases between them. The CDR3 loop spans 16 amino acids. Here the CDR3 reads CASSIYGAGGNTEAFF. As DNA, the CDR3 is TGTGCCAGTAGTATATATGGTGCTGGCGGGAACACTGAAGCTTTCTTT.